The 19 T cell receptor beta chains below all came from one sample that was sequenced in a study of T-cell reconstitution after alpha-beta-depleted transplantation in children. TCRbeta library preparation incorporated unique molecular identifiers. One entry per CDR3 protein results from TCRdb running MiXCR on the PCR reads. The sample carries about 580,000 distinct CDR3 sequences, under 30% recorded once. This material consisted of PBMCs, mostly from graft donor cells, taken 360 days after TCRalphabeta/CD19-depleted stem cell transplant. Receptors originate from a boy in the first two years of life who had a stem cell transplant for acute myeloid leukemia, so the T cells may come from the graft donor.

In this sample, this clonotype turned up many times. The chain is built from TRBV14 and TRBJ1-1; the D is unclear. The CDR3 has 13 amino acids. The V gene's germline CDR1 is SGHDN and CDR2 FVKESK. V was clipped by 2 bases and J by 2 bases, with 6 bases between them. The CDR3 here is CASSQQKNTEAFF. DNA of the CDR3: TGTGCCAGCAGCCAACAGAAAAACACTGAAGCTTTCTTT.

This clonotype was observed at least ten times. The chain employs TRBV7-3 and TRBJ2-7, with 8 bases identical to TRBD1. V lost 5 bases, J lost 4 bases, and 10 bases stayed unmatched. This CDR3 is 15 amino acids long. Germline values: CDR1 SGHTA, CDR2 FQGTGA. The CDR3 DNA follows: TGTGCCAGCAGCCTGGGACAGGTTCGAGGGTACGAGCAGTACTTC. Translation gives CASSLGQVRGYEQYF.

This clonotype showed up many times. The chain recombines TRBV11-2 with TRBJ2-2; 7 bases align to TRBD2. V shed 7 bases and J 1 base; nucleotides not matched to a gene: 6. Germline loops: CDR1 SGHAT, CDR2 FQNNGV. The CDR3 covers 15 residues. The CDR3 region is CASTRDYLNTGELFF. The CDR3 DNA sequence: TGTGCCAGCACCCGGGACTACCTGAACACCGGGGAGCTGTTTTTT. The variable domain in full, completed from reference TRBV11-2 and TRBJ2-2, reads EAGVAQSPRYKIIEKRQSVAFWCNPISGHATLYWYQQILGQGPKLLIQFQNNGVVDDSQLPKDRFSAERLKGVDSTLKIQPAKLEDSAVYLCASTRDYLNTGELFFGEGSRLTVL.

This clonotype was recorded many times. The chain employs TRBV20-1 and TRBJ1-5, with 7 bases that match TRBD1. The ends lost 5 bases at V and 0 bases at J; junction bases unmatched: 13. Germline CDR1 DFQATT, CDR2 SNEGSKA (reference sequence). This CDR3 has 17 amino acids. This chain's CDR3 is CSALDRWGSYSNQPQHF. The CDR3 nucleotides read TGCAGTGCTTTGGACAGGTGGGGCTCCTATAGCAATCAGCCCCAGCATTTT.

This clonotype has at least ten counts. The gene calls are TRBV5-1 and TRBJ2-1; TRBD1 or TRBD2 may be the D gene (6 bases each). Looked up from germline, CDR1 is SGHRS and CDR2 is YFSETQ. Trimming took off 2 bases at V and 5 bases at J, with 11 bases between the two ends. The CDR3 has 14 residues. CDR3 in amino acids: CASSLGGGDNEQFF. The CDR3 coding sequence is TGCGCCAGCAGCTTAGGAGGGGGAGACAATGAGCAGTTCTTC.

The chain is built from TRBV11-2 and TRBJ2-7; 7 nucleotides line up with TRBD1. CDR1 is SGHAT, CDR2 FQNNGV, per germline. Trimming cost V 5 bases and J 2 bases; bases outside gene matches: 6. There are 14 residues in the CDR3. DNA of the CDR3: TGTGCCAGCAGCACCGGGACAGTGCCCTACGAGCAGTACTTC. It specifies CASSTGTVPYEQYF. Variable domain in full (rest from reference TRBV11-2 and TRBJ2-7): EAGVAQSPRYKIIEKRQSVAFWCNPISGHATLYWYQQILGQGPKLLIQFQNNGVVDDSQLPKDRFSAERLKGVDSTLKIQPAKLEDSAVYLCASSTGTVPYEQYFGPGTRLTVT.

Ten or more counts support this clonotype. CDR3 DNA: TGTGCCAGCAGTTCAGACAGGGGGCGCGGCACCGGGGAGCTGTTTTTT. This encodes CASSSDRGRGTGELFF. The chain links TRBV6-5 to TRBJ2-2; TRBD1 matches at 10 bases. Losses at the gene ends were 4 bases for V and 4 bases for J; bases not matched to a gene: 6. CDR3 length: 16 residues. The germline gives CDR1 MNHEY, CDR2 SVGAGI.

There are a few counts of this clonotype. The genes are TRBV15 and TRBJ1-5; 7 nucleotides match TRBD1. The CDR3 sequence is 14 residues long. In germline, CDR1 is LNHNV, CDR2 YYDKDF (reference sequence). Losses at the gene ends were 5 bases for V and 4 bases for J; bases not matched to a gene: 5. CDR3 DNA sequence: TGTGCCACCAGCCCGACAGGGAAGAATCAGCCCCAGCATTTT. Protein product: CATSPTGKNQPQHF.

This clonotype has a handful of counts. The chain links TRBV6-1 to TRBJ1-3, with D perhaps matching TRBD1 (6 bases). The CDR3 sequence is 16 residues long. CDR1 and CDR2 from the germline V gene are MNHNS and SASEGT. Trimming took 6 bases from V and 3 from J, leaving 18 bases between them. The DNA of the CDR3 is TGTGCCAGCAGCCCTAGGTGGGACAACAGTGGAAACACCATATATTTT. This gives the protein CASSPRWDNSGNTIYF.

The rearrangement joins TRBV6-9 to TRBJ2-2; 9 positions agree with TRBD1. The germline gives CDR1 MNHGY, CDR2 SVAAGI. The CDR3 runs 12 residues. V was pared by 7 bases and J by 9 bases, with 3 bases of the junction left unmatched. CDR3 in amino acids: CASTTGGRELFF. CDR3 DNA: TGTGCCAGCACTACAGGGGGCCGGGAGCTGTTTTTT.

This clonotype has at least ten counts. This sequence joins TRBV7-2 and TRBJ2-1; 7 bases align to TRBD2. Germline CDR1 is SGHTA and CDR2 is FQGNSA. Germline trimming cut 5 bases from V and 4 bases from J; bases unmatched to any gene: 8. The CDR3 is made up of 15 amino acids. The CDR3 is CASSREGTNYNEQFF. CDR3 in DNA: TGTGCCAGCAGCAGGGAGGGCACCAATTACAATGAGCAGTTCTTC.

This clonotype was seen repeatedly, ten times or more. The DNA for the CDR3 is TGTGCCATCAGTGACAGTCCGGCCTACGAGCAGTACGTC. Its protein is CAISDSPAYEQYV. V and J are TRBV10-3 and TRBJ2-7, with D hard to call. V was trimmed by 3 bases and J by 2 bases, leaving 8 bases between them. The germline CDR1 and CDR2 sequences are ENHRY and SYGVKD. The CDR3 totals 13 residues.

This clonotype was seen at least ten times. This chain links TRBV29-1 with TRBJ2-7, with D perhaps matching TRBD1 or TRBD2 (5 bases each). Per the germline V gene, CDR1 is SQVTM and CDR2 is ANQGSEA. This CDR3 has 10 amino acids. The CDR3 reads CPSGPYEQYF. Here the CDR3 DNA reads TGCCCATCGGGACCCTACGAGCAGTACTTC.

V gene TRBV18 combines with J gene TRBJ2-3; 7 positions match TRBD2. The CDR3 is 18 amino acids. Germline V gene lookup returns CDR1 KGHSH and CDR2 LQKENI. J lost 2 bases, V lost 3 bases, and 14 bases had no gene match. CDR3 coding DNA: TGTGCCAGCTCACCCAAGCGAACCGAGCGGGGTTTCACAGATACGCAGTATTTT. Its translation: CASSPKRTERGFTDTQYF.

This rearrangement joins TRBV6-2 or TRBV6-3 to TRBJ2-1; 10 bases fit TRBD2. Germline lookup yields CDR1 MNHEY and CDR2 SVGEGT. After removal of 0 bases from V and 8 bases from J, the junction contained 10 bases not matched to a gene. The CDR3 spans 17 residues. CDR3 residues: CASSYSRGGLAIDEQFF. CDR3 sequence (DNA): TGTGCCAGCAGTTACTCGAGAGGGGGACTAGCGATTGATGAGCAGTTCTTC.

This clonotype was counted at least ten times. The V call is TRBV10-2, the J call TRBJ1-1, with D possibly matching TRBD1 (5 bases). Trimming left V 1 base short and J 3 bases short, with 9 bases between. The CDR3 is made up of 14 amino acids. The germline CDR1 and CDR2 sequences are WSHSY and SAAADI. CDR3 region: CASSEFREDTEAFF. As DNA, the CDR3 is TGCGCCAGCAGTGAGTTCAGGGAAGACACTGAAGCTTTCTTT.

This clonotype has only a few counts. The J gene is TRBJ2-5, the V gene TRBV28, with D possibly being TRBD1 or TRBD2 (5 bases each). This CDR3 has 12 amino acids. The V end was cut by 10 bases, the J end by 2 bases, with 11 bases between. Looked up from germline, CDR1 is MDHEN and CDR2 is SYDVKM. The CDR3 is CATGDGQETQYF. The CDR3 nucleotides are TGTGCCACCGGGGACGGACAAGAGACCCAGTACTTC.

The chain carries TRBV6-2 or TRBV6-3 and TRBJ2-5; no firm D call. CDR1 and CDR2 (germline): MNHEY, SVGEGT. The CDR3 is 14 amino acids. Trimming took 2 bases from V and 1 from J, leaving 8 bases between them. Here the CDR3 reads CASSYSPSQETQYF. DNA for the CDR3: TGTGCCAGCAGTTACAGTCCTAGCCAAGAGACCCAGTACTTC.

This clonotype was detected only a few times. The gene calls are TRBV11-3 and TRBJ2-5; tentatively, D is TRBD1 or TRBD2 (6 bases each). Between the trimmed V and J ends, which lost 3 bases and 5 bases, there was a span of 10 bases. Germline V gene data show CDR1 as SGHNT and CDR2 as YENEEA. The CDR3 consists of 13 residues. CDR3 DNA sequence: TGTGCCAGCAGCTTTACAGGGAGGGAGACCCAGTACTTC. Translation: CASSFTGRETQYF.